This T cell receptor (beta chain) appears in the sequencing data of a study of blood T cell repertoires in COVID-19. Sequencing used immunoSEQ multiplex PCR; TCRdb keeps in-frame clones, though not all of them. The data contain fewer than 250,000 clones, 70% to 90% of them singletons. Trimming removed 7 bases at V and 2 bases at J, with 17 bases between. From germline, CDR1 is MNHEY and CDR2 SVGAGI. The CDR3 runs to 15 residues. This sequence was found in a man aged 30 to 39 with acute or convalescent COVID-19. The sequenced sample was peripheral blood. This chain uses TRBV6-5 with TRBJ1-1; no clear D gene. The CDR3 here is CASKRHSGFNTEAFF. The DNA of the CDR3 is TGTGCCAGCAAACGACATTCGGGATTCAACACTGAAGCTTTCTTT.